Described below is a single T cell receptor (beta chain) sequence and its context. There are 15 residues in the CDR3. Germline loops: CDR1 SGDLS, CDR2 YYNGEE. Losses at the gene ends were 3 bases for V and 6 bases for J; bases not matched to a gene: 7. The data are from a study of T cell changes during pregnancy in multiple sclerosis. Repertoires were generated with immunoSEQ multiplex PCR, while TCRdb's copy carries only in-frame clones and drops some. The data show roughly 57,000 clones, with approximately 94% seen just once and roughly 2.4% held by the top ten. The rearrangement links TRBV9 to TRBJ2-1, with 9 positions matching TRBD1. Material: CD8+ T cells from peripheral blood mononuclear cells, obtained after pregnancy. The sequence derives from a female donor with multiple sclerosis, enrolled in a pregnancy study. CDR3 protein: CASSDRQGEVNEQFF. The DNA for the CDR3 is TGTGCCAGCAGCGATCGACAGGGGGAAGTCAATGAGCAGTTCTTC.